The next 25 T cell receptor beta chains were all read from a single sample in a study of CD8+ T cells in alopecia areata. The treatment was: oral pan-JAK inhibitor, 5-10 mg twice daily. RNA extraction was followed by reverse transcription into cDNA, which acted as the sequencing template. Sequencing was performed with immunoSEQ multiplex PCR; in TCRdb, only in-frame clones are kept and a portion is missing. The sample includes under 300,000 clones, roughly 63% of them seen just once. The specimen was CD4+ T cells sorted from blood, collected at approximately week 51, from a patient treated with tofacitinib. These receptors came from a human donor with alopecia areata.

The rearrangement links TRBV18 to TRBJ2-7; D not resolved. Germline V gene lookup returns CDR1 KGHSH and CDR2 LQKENI. V lost 5 bases and J lost 0, with 5 bases in between. There are 12 residues in the CDR3. CDR3: CASSSVSYEQYF. The CDR3, as DNA: TGTGCCAGCTCATCCGTCTCCTACGAGCAGTACTTC.

This clone was seen more than once but under ten times. The chain carries TRBV15 and TRBJ2-2, with D possibly being TRBD1 (6 bases). Germline V gene lookup returns CDR1 LNHNV and CDR2 YYDKDF (reference sequence). The V end was cut by 0 bases, the J end by 1 base, with 9 bases between. This CDR3 has 16 amino acids. Written as DNA, the CDR3 is TGTGCCACCAGCAGAGAAATGGACAGGAACACCGGGGAGCTGTTTTTT. Its translation: CATSREMDRNTGELFF. The complete variable domain, with remaining parts taken from reference TRBV15 and TRBJ2-2, reads DAMVIQNPRYQVTQFGKPVTLSCSQTLNHNVMYWYQQKSSQAPKLLFHYYDKDFNNEADTPDNFQSRRPNTSFCFLDIRSPGLGDTAMYLCATSREMDRNTGELFFGEGSRLTVL.

To note about this clone: Within the sample, other DNA sequences also encode this same CDR3. The gene calls are TRBV14 and TRBJ2-7; D gene ambiguous. Germline V gene sequence: CDR1 SGHDN, CDR2 FVKESK. Trimming removed 3 bases at V and 3 bases at J, with 3 bases between. The CDR3 covers 11 residues. This chain's CDR3 is CASSQDYEQYF. Written as DNA, the CDR3 is TGTGCCAGCAGCCAGGACTACGAGCAGTACTTC.

This chain uses TRBV15 with TRBJ2-7; 7 bases are shared with TRBD2. The ends lost 4 bases at V and 1 base at J; junction bases unmatched: 7. The germline CDR1 and CDR2 sequences are LNHNV and YYDKDF (reference sequence). This CDR3 is 15 amino acids long. CDR3 DNA sequence: TGTGCCACCAGCATCACCCTCGGGGGGTCCTACGAGCAGTACTTC. Translating gives CATSITLGGSYEQYF.

J is TRBJ1-2 and V is TRBV14, with D perhaps matching TRBD1 (6 bases). The germline gives CDR1 SGHDN, CDR2 FVKESK. CDR3 length: 14 residues. V was cut by 3 bases and J by 0 bases, with 8 bases left in between. DNA of the CDR3: TGTGCCAGCAGCCATTGGACAGCTAACTATGGCTACACCTTC. Translated, it gives CASSHWTANYGYTF.

This sequence joins TRBV7-2 and TRBJ2-5; D is undetermined. CDR3 length equals 13 residues. V was pared by 7 bases and J by 2 bases, with 11 bases between. Germline CDR1 SGHTA, CDR2 FQGNSA. The CDR3 bases are TGTGCCAGCAAGACGGTTATACAAGAGACCCAGTACTTC. It encodes CASKTVIQETQYF.

The V gene is TRBV6-5, the J gene TRBJ2-5; 7 bases are a match to TRBD2. CDR1 and CDR2 (germline): MNHEY, SVGAGI. V lost 5 bases and J lost 5; bases outside the gene matches: 8. This CDR3 has 14 amino acids. The CDR3 nucleotides read TGTGCCAGCAGTAGGTGGCTAGCGGTTGAGACCCAGTACTTC. Protein product: CASSRWLAVETQYF.

In this sample, this clone turned up a few times. The gene calls are TRBV29-1 and TRBJ1-5, with D possibly being TRBD1 (5 bases). Trimming took 2 bases from V and 2 from J, leaving 10 bases between them. CDR3 size: 14 residues. CDR1 and CDR2 (germline): SQVTM, ANQGSEA. The CDR3 sequence: CSVENGDGNQPQHF. The CDR3 DNA sequence: TGCAGCGTTGAAAACGGGGACGGCAATCAGCCCCAGCATTTT.

The chain employs TRBV29-1 and TRBJ2-1; TRBD2 agrees at 7 bases. There are 15 residues in the CDR3. Germline V gives CDR1 SQVTM, CDR2 ANQGSEA. J lost 4 bases, V lost 7 bases, and 13 bases had no gene match. CDR3 amino acids: CSGAGLAAKYNEQFF. The CDR3 nucleotides read TGCAGCGGCGCCGGTCTAGCGGCGAAATACAATGAGCAGTTCTTC.

V and J are TRBV4-3 and TRBJ1-2, with D unclear. The length of the CDR3 is 15 residues. V was shortened by 5 bases and J by 8 bases, with 21 bases between the two germline ends. Germline V gives CDR1 LGHNA, CDR2 YSLEER. The CDR3 region is CASSYNHKDGVGYTF. The CDR3 DNA sequence: TGCGCCAGCAGCTATAACCACAAAGACGGGGTAGGCTACACCTTC.

V gene TRBV29-1 combines with J gene TRBJ2-1; 10 nucleotides agree with TRBD2. There are 14 residues in the CDR3. Germline V CDR1 and CDR2: SQVTM, ANQGSEA. V shed 4 bases and J 3 bases; nucleotides not matched to a gene: 3. CDR3 nucleotide sequence: TGCAGCGTTGCTAGCGGGGGCCTCTACAATGAGCAGTTCTTC. Translation gives CSVASGGLYNEQFF.

This clone was counted a few times. The chain has TRBV30 and TRBJ2-7; D ambiguous. Deletions cut 2 bases from V and 2 bases from J, with 10 bases between. This CDR3 is built from 13 residues. CDR1 is GTSNPN, CDR2 SVGIG, per germline (reference sequence). CDR3 amino acids: CAWSIRNPYEQYF. The CDR3 nucleotides read TGTGCCTGGAGTATAAGGAACCCCTACGAGCAGTACTTC.

The gene calls are TRBV4-1 and TRBJ2-3; 8 bases fit TRBD2. In germline, CDR1 is MGHRA, CDR2 YSYEKL. The CDR3 sequence is 17 residues long. J was trimmed by 3 bases and V by 4 bases; bases with no gene match: 12. CDR3 sequence reads: CASSLRGSGGGTDTQYF. The CDR3 DNA sequence: TGCGCCAGCAGCCTCCGCGGTTCTGGCGGGGGGACAGATACGCAGTATTTT.

In its sample, this clone was seen a few times. The chain links TRBV29-1 to TRBJ2-1, with 8 nucleotides matching TRBD2. J was trimmed by 1 base and V by 1 base; bases with no gene match: 3. This CDR3 has 15 residues. Germline V gene sequence: CDR1 SQVTM, CDR2 ANQGSEA. The CDR3 DNA reads as TGCAGCGTTGAAGGAACTAGCGGTTCCTACAATGAGCAGTTCTTC. Translating gives CSVEGTSGSYNEQFF.

The rearrangement joins TRBV5-5 to TRBJ1-5, with D perhaps matching TRBD1 (5 bases). Germline CDR1 reads SGHKS; CDR2 reads YYEKEE (reference sequence). This CDR3 has 13 residues. The V and J ends lost 5 bases and 9 bases respectively, with 15 bases between them. The CDR3, as DNA: TGTGCCAGCAGTCTGGACCAGGGTTGGCCCCAGCATTTT. Protein: CASSLDQGWPQHF.

The J gene is TRBJ1-6, the V gene TRBV27; D is uncertain. This CDR3 region has 15 residues. V was clipped by 8 bases and J by 7 bases, with 18 bases between them. Germline V gene data show CDR1 as MNHEY and CDR2 as SMNVEV (reference sequence). The CDR3 DNA sequence: TGTGCCAGCTCGTCCCGAAGAAGTGGGAATTCACCCCTCCACTTT. Translating gives CASSSRRSGNSPLHF.

A remark on this clone: The same CDR3 can be traced to other DNA sequences in this sample. V usage is TRBV5-1 and J usage is TRBJ2-1, with TRBD1 identical over 7 bases. The CDR3 is 14 amino acids. Germline V lookup: CDR1 SGHRS, CDR2 YFSETQ. V lost 0 bases and J lost 3; bases outside the gene matches: 0. The CDR3 protein is CASSLGTGYNEQFF. CDR3 nucleotide sequence: TGCGCCAGCAGCTTGGGGACAGGCTACAATGAGCAGTTCTTC.

The chain carries TRBV29-1 and TRBJ1-6, with TRBD1 matching 8 bases. The CDR3 has 13 residues. The J segment lost 9 bases and the V segment lost 8 bases, leaving 9 bases of the junction unmatched. The V gene's germline CDR1 is SQVTM and CDR2 ANQGSEA. DNA for the CDR3: TGCAGCATAAGGACAGGGTGGGGTTCACCCCTCCACTTT. Its translation: CSIRTGWGSPLHF. Drawing the rest from reference TRBV29-1 and TRBJ1-6, the complete variable domain is SAVISQKPSRDICQRGTSLTIQCQVDSQVTMMFWYRQQPGQSLTLIATANQGSEATYESGFVIDKFPISRPNLTFSTLTVSNMSPEDSSIYLCSIRTGWGSPLHFGNGTRLTVT.

The V gene is TRBV5-1, the J gene TRBJ2-5; a possible D gene is TRBD1 (7 bases). CDR1 is SGHRS, CDR2 YFSETQ, per germline. CDR3 length: 13 residues. Trimming removed 4 bases from V and 5 bases from J, with 12 bases in between. The chain's CDR3 is CASSLRGDETQYF. CDR3 bases: TGCGCCAGCAGCCTCAGGGGGGATGAGACCCAGTACTTC.

The rearrangement links TRBV27 to TRBJ2-5, with D possibly TRBD1 on 6 matching bases. Germline assignment: CDR1 MNHEY and CDR2 SMNVEV (reference sequence). The CDR3 runs to 14 residues. V shed 5 bases and J shed 4 bases, with 14 bases lying between them. CDR3 loop: CASSIRGNRETQYF. The CDR3 region has the DNA TGTGCCAGCAGTATAAGGGGGAATAGAGAGACCCAGTACTTC.

This chain links TRBV23-1 with TRBJ2-1; TRBD2 is a possible D gene (5 bases). TRBV23-1 is sorted into the ORF group, with uncertain function. The CDR3 is 14 amino acids. V was pared by 11 bases and J by 6 bases, with 20 bases between. The CDR3 bases are TGCGCCGCCGGAGCCGGGGTTGCGGTCAATGAGCAGTTCTTC. It encodes CAAGAGVAVNEQFF.

This clone has a handful of counts. The gene calls are TRBV9 and TRBJ1-3; D possibly corresponds to TRBD1 (5 bases). The CDR3 has 16 residues. Germline CDR1 is SGDLS and CDR2 is YYNGEE. V lost 3 bases to trimming and J lost 2 bases, with 15 bases between them. CDR3 region: CASSARPDTAGNTIYF. As DNA, the CDR3 is TGTGCCAGCAGCGCCCGCCCGGACACAGCTGGAAACACCATATATTTT.

The V call is TRBV29-1, the J call TRBJ2-3; no firm D call. Germline assignment: CDR1 SQVTM and CDR2 ANQGSEA. V gave up 4 bases and J gave up 8 bases, with 10 bases separating them. CDR3 length: 11 amino acids. The CDR3 nucleotides are TGCAGCGTTGCTGTCCCGGGTACGCAGTATTTT. Protein sequence: CSVAVPGTQYF.

This clone was counted a single time. CDR3 region: CASSSGTSGPYEQYF. The DNA of the CDR3 is TGTGCCAGCAGCTCCGGGACTAGCGGACCCTACGAGCAGTACTTC. The chain couples TRBV5-4 to TRBJ2-7; 11 bases are shared with TRBD2. With V trimmed by 3 bases and J by 2 bases, 4 bases remained unmatched. The germline V gene has CDR1 SGHNT and CDR2 YYREEE (reference sequence). This CDR3 comprises 15 residues. The full variable domain, rest sourced from reference TRBV5-4 and TRBJ2-7, is ETGVTQSPTHLIKTRGQQVTLRCSSQSGHNTVSWYQQALGQGPQFIFQYYREEENGRGNFPPRFSGLQFPNYSSELNVNALELDDSALYLCASSSGTSGPYEQYFGPGTRLTVT.

The CDR3 DNA reads TGCAGCGTTGTCCCCAGACTAGGAAGGGACGTCCAAGAGACCCAGTACTTC. As protein: CSVVPRLGRDVQETQYF. The chain is built from TRBV29-1 and TRBJ2-5; D is possibly TRBD2 (6 bases). This CDR3 has 17 residues. Germline values: CDR1 SQVTM, CDR2 ANQGSEA. Trimming took 4 bases from V and 1 from J, leaving 22 bases between them. The full variable domain, with the rest looked up from reference TRBV29-1 and TRBJ2-5, is SAVISQKPSRDICQRGTSLTIQCQVDSQVTMMFWYRQQPGQSLTLIATANQGSEATYESGFVIDKFPISRPNLTFSTLTVSNMSPEDSSIYLCSVVPRLGRDVQETQYFGPGTRLLVL.